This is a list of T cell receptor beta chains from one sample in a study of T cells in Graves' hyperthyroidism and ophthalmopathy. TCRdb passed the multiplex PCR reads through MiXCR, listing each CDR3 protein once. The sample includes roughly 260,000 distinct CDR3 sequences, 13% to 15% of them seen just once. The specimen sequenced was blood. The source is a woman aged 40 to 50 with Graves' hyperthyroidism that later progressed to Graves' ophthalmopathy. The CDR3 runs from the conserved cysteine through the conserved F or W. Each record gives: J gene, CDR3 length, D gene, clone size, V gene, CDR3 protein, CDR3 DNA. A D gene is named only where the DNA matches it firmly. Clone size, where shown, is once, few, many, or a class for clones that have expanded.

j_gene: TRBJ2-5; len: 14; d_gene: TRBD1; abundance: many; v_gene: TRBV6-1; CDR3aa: CASSPGTGILAQYF; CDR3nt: TGTGCCAGCAGTCCCGGGACAGGGATCTTGGCCCAGTACTTC
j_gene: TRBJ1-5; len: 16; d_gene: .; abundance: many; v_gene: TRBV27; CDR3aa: CANSLFLGAANQPQHF; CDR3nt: TGTGCCAACAGTTTATTTTTAGGGGCCGCCAATCAGCCCCAGCATTTT
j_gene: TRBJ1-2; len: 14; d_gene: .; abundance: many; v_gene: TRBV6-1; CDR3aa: CASSSSHRAGGYTF; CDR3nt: TGTGCCAGCAGTTCCTCACACAGGGCAGGGGGCTACACCTTC
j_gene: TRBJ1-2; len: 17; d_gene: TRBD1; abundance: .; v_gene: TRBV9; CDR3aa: CASSTWRQGSEDYGYTF; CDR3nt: TGTGCCAGCAGCACCTGGAGACAGGGGTCGGAAGACTATGGCTACACCTTC
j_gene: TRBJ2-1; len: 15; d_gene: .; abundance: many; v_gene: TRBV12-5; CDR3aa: CASGLGGNPYNEQFF; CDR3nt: TGTGCTAGTGGTTTGGGGGGGAACCCCTACAATGAGCAGTTCTTC
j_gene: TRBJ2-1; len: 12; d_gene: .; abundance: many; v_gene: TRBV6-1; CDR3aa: CASMRGYNEQFF; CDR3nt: TGTGCCAGCATGAGGGGGTACAATGAGCAGTTCTTC
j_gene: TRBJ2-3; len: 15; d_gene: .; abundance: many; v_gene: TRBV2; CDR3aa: CASGLGERGTDTQYF; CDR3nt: TGTGCCAGCGGTTTGGGAGAAAGGGGTACAGATACGCAGTATTTT
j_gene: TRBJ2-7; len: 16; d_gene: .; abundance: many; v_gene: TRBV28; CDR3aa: CASSHPQGQISYEQYF; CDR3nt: TGTGCCAGCAGTCACCCGCAGGGACAAATCTCCTACGAGCAGTACTTC
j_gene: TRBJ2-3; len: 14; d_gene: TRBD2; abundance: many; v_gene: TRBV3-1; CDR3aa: CASSQDPSGDTQYF; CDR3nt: TGTGCCAGCAGCCAAGATCCTAGCGGGGATACGCAGTATTTT
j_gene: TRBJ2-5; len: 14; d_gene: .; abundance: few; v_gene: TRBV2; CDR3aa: CASSARGAPETQYF; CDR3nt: TGTGCCAGCAGTGCCCGCGGAGCCCCAGAGACCCAGTACTTC
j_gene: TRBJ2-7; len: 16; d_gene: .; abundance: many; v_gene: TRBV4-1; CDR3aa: CASSQERVGGGYEQYF; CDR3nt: TGCGCCAGCAGCCAAGAAAGGGTAGGAGGGGGTTACGAGCAGTACTTC
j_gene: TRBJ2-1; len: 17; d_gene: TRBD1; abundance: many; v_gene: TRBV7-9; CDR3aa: CASSLTGARGFHNEQFF; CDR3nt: TGTGCCAGCAGCTTGACAGGGGCAAGGGGGTTTCACAATGAGCAGTTCTTC
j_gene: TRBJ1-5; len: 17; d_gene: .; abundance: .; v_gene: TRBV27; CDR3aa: CASKRSGPDRNHQPQHF; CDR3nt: TGTGCCAGCAAACGATCCGGGCCCGACAGAAACCATCAGCCCCAGCATTTT
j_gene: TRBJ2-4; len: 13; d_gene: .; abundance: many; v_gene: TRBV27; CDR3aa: CASSRAGGNIQYF; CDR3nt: TGTGCCAGCAGTCGCGCAGGTGGCAACATTCAGTACTTC
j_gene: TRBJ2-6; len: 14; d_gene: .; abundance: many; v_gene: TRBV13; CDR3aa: CASSRLSGANVLTF; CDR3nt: TGTGCCAGCAGCCGACTCTCTGGGGCCAACGTCCTGACTTTC
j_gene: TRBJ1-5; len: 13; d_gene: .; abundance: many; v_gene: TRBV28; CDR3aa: CASRTSRSQPQHF; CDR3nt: TGTGCCAGCAGAACTTCCAGGTCCCAGCCCCAGCATTTT
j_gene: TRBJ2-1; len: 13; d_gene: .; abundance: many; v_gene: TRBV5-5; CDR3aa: CASTDGLYNEQFF; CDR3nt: TGTGCCAGCACCGATGGACTCTACAATGAGCAGTTCTTC
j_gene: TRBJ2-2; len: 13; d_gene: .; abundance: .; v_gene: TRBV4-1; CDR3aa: CASSQALTGELFF; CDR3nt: TGCGCCAGCAGCCAAGCCCTCACCGGGGAGCTGTTTTTT
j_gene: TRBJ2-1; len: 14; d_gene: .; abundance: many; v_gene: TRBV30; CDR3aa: CAWKLGGSYNEQFF; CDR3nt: TGTGCCTGGAAGTTAGGTGGCTCCTACAATGAGCAGTTCTTC
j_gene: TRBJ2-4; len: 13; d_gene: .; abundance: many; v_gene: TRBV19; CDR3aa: CASKNRDRDYQYF; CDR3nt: TGTGCCAGTAAAAACCGCGACAGGGACTATCAGTACTTC
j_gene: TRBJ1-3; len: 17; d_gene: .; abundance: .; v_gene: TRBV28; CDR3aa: CAGSLPDIGSPGKTIYF; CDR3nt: TGTGCCGGCAGTTTACCCGATATCGGGTCCCCTGGAAAGACCATATATTTT
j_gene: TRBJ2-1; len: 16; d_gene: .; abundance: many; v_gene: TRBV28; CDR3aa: CASTAWGGGIIGEQFF; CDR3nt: TGTGCCAGCACCGCCTGGGGGGGCGGGATAATAGGTGAGCAGTTCTTC
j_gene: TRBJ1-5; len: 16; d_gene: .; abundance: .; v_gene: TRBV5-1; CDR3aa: CASSYVTGYSNQPQQF; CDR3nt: TGCGCCAGCAGTTATGTTACAGGGTATAGCAATCAGCCCCAGCAGTTT
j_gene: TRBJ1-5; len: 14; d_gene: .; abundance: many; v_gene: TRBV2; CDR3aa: CASSEIPDYQPQHF; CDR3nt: TGTGCCAGCAGTGAAATTCCAGACTATCAGCCCCAGCATTTT
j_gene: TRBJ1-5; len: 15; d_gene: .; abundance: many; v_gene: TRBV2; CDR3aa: CASSKGSYSNQPQHF; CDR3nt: TGTGCCAGCAGTAAGGGCAGCTATAGCAATCAGCCCCAGCATTTT
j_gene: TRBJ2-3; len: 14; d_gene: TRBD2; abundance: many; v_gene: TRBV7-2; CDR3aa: CASSDRAGGDTQYF; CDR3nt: TGTGCCAGCAGCGACCGAGCGGGGGGAGATACGCAGTATTTT
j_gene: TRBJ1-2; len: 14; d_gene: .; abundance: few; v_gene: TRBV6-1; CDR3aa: CASTRTEKNYGYTF; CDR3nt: TGTGCCAGCACCCGGACAGAAAAAAACTATGGCTACACCTTC